This T cell receptor beta chain was retrieved from a study of molecular identifiers for immune sequencing clone quantification. This clonotype was counted only a few times. What it binds is unknown. The V end lost 1 base, the J end lost 6 bases, and 15 bases lay between the germline ends. The germline gives CDR1 LGHNA, CDR2 YSLEER. The CDR3 length is 16 residues. CD8+CD4-CCR7+CD45RA+ sorting gave the naive CD8 T cells. Study-level points and caveats: Sizes of clones that are highly expanded could be underestimated (if identical TCR molecules share a barcode).

It was with previously described methods and listed TCR primers that bulk TCR libraries were made. MiXCR, run by TCRdb on the PCR reads, gives a single entry per CDR3 protein. The sample holds approximately 100,000 distinct CDR3 sequences; roughly 38% are singletons and the top ten take approximately 3.8%. The rearrangement joins TRBV4-3 to TRBJ2-2; D may correspond to TRBD1 or TRBD2 (5 bases each). Sequencing used naive CD8+ T cells from blood, with Jurkat cell RNA spiked in. Noted subset: FACS-sorted CD8+CD4-CCR7+CD45RA+ naive T cells. The sequence derives from a human donor in good health. Some libraries in this study had Jurkat cell RNA spiked in. Here the CDR3 reads CASSQVPGPRSGELFF. The CDR3 DNA is TGCGCCAGCAGCCAAGTTCCGGGACCACGCTCCGGGGAGCTGTTTTTT.